The 27 T cell receptor beta chains listed next were all sequenced from one sample in a study of shared clonotypes between healthy human individuals. The table came from immunoSEQ multiplex PCR; TCRdb's copy has only in-frame clones and leaves some out. The table includes about 1.5 million clones, around 97% detected once. Sequences were obtained from naive CD4+ T cells sorted from blood. Subset reported: CD45RA+ positively selected. The receptors stem from a young man in good health.

This chain's CDR3 is CASSERGDRNTEAFF. In DNA, the CDR3 is TGTGCCAGCAGTGAAAGGGGGGACAGAAACACTGAAGCTTTCTTT. The J gene is TRBJ1-1, the V gene TRBV6-1; TRBD1 agrees at 7 bases. The CDR3 loop spans 15 amino acids. V dropped 2 bases and J dropped 2; count of bases not matched to a gene: 5. CDR1 and CDR2 (germline): MNHNS, SASEGT.

V gene TRBV2 combines with J gene TRBJ1-4; TRBD1 aligns across 8 bases. The CDR3 spans 13 residues. J was trimmed by 8 bases and V by 6 bases; bases with no gene match: 5. CDR1 is SNHLY and CDR2 is FYNNEI in the germline V gene. The CDR3 DNA reads TGTGCCAGCAGGGGACAGGAGGGGGAAAAACTGTTTTTT. It translates to CASRGQEGEKLFF. The variable domain in full, with the rest retrieved from reference TRBV2 and TRBJ1-4, is EPEVTQTPSHQVTQMGQEVILRCVPISNHLYFYWYRQILGQKVEFLVSFYNNEISEKSEIFDDQFSVERPDGSNFTLKIRSTKLEDSAMYFCASRGQEGEKLFFGSGTQLSVL.

The CDR3 DNA is TGTGCCAGCAGCCCAGAAATTAATCAGCCCCAGCATTTT. Amino acid sequence: CASSPEINQPQHF. The V gene is TRBV6-4, the J gene TRBJ1-5; the D is unclear. This CDR3 is 13 amino acids long. The V gene lost 6 bases and the J gene lost 4 bases, with 10 bases spanning the gap. Germline loops: CDR1 MRHNA, CDR2 SNTAGT.

The chain links TRBV5-1 to TRBJ2-7; 9 nucleotides align to TRBD2. V shed 4 bases and J 1 base; nucleotides not matched to a gene: 9. This CDR3 contains 16 residues. Per germline, CDR1 SGHRS and CDR2 YFSETQ. The CDR3 DNA sequence: TGCGCCAGCAGCCCCCTGAGTAGCGGGAGTTCCTACGAGCAGTACTTC. It encodes CASSPLSSGSSYEQYF.

This clone occurred once. The V call is TRBV7-8, the J call TRBJ2-7; D is unresolved. The CDR3 contains 16 residues. CDR1 is SGHVS and CDR2 is FQNEAQ in the germline V gene. Trimming took off 5 bases at V and 1 base at J, with 18 bases between the two ends. The CDR3 is CASSQTSWTQSYEQYF. As DNA, the CDR3 is TGTGCCAGCAGCCAAACCAGTTGGACGCAATCCTACGAGCAGTACTTC. The full variable domain, its missing parts supplied by reference TRBV7-8 and TRBJ2-7, is GAGVSQSPRYKVAKRGQDVALRCDPISGHVSLFWYQQALGQGPEFLTYFQNEAQLDKSGLPSDRFFAERPEGSVSTLKIQRTQQEDSAVYLCASSQTSWTQSYEQYFGPGTRLTVT.

V gene TRBV14 combines with J gene TRBJ2-7; D is uncertain. CDR1 is SGHDN and CDR2 is FVKESK in the germline V gene. Trimming removed 0 bases at V and 0 bases at J, with 15 bases between. The CDR3 totals 17 residues. CDR3 nucleotide sequence: TGTGCCAGCAGCCAAGATACTACCCTAGATTACTCCTACGAGCAGTACTTC. Residues: CASSQDTTLDYSYEQYF.

This clone was counted a single time. The V and J genes are TRBV11-2 and TRBJ2-7; no clear D gene. Per germline, CDR1 SGHAT and CDR2 FQNNGV. V was shortened by 1 base and J by 2 bases, with 18 bases between the two germline ends. The CDR3 runs 17 residues. This CDR3 reads CASSLGSFWQSPYEQYF. CDR3 sequence (DNA): TGTGCCAGCAGCTTAGGAAGTTTCTGGCAGTCACCCTACGAGCAGTACTTC.

The chain joins TRBV29-1 to TRBJ2-5, with D perhaps matching TRBD2 (6 bases). The germline V gene has CDR1 SQVTM and CDR2 ANQGSEA. Trimming took 1 base from V and 1 from J, leaving 10 bases between them. The CDR3 sequence is 14 residues long. The DNA of the CDR3 is TGCAGCGTTGAAGGCGGGACCGCCCAAGAGACCCAGTACTTC. This gives the protein CSVEGGTAQETQYF.

This clone was seen only once. The chain carries TRBV7-2 and TRBJ1-4; D is ambiguous. Germline assignment: CDR1 SGHTA and CDR2 FQGNSA. Trimming cost V 1 base and J 10 bases, with 28 bases left between them. This CDR3 has 19 amino acids. CDR3 amino acids: CASSLVSTGYRTSTIKLFF. CDR3 nucleotide sequence: TGTGCCAGCAGCTTAGTGTCCACGGGCTACCGGACTTCAACGATAAAACTGTTTTTT.

The chain is built from TRBV7-9 and TRBJ2-3, with D possibly matching TRBD2 (5 bases). Germline V gene lookup returns CDR1 SEHNR and CDR2 FQNEAQ (reference sequence). V lost 0 bases and J lost 2, with 9 bases in between. The CDR3 is made up of 15 amino acids. The CDR3 region is CASSLASGLTDTQYF. The CDR3 DNA reads TGTGCCAGCAGCTTAGCCAGCGGCCTCACAGATACGCAGTATTTT.

This clone showed up just once. The rearrangement joins TRBV19 to TRBJ1-2; 9 bases align to TRBD1. CDR1 and CDR2 from the germline V gene are LNHDA and SQIVND (reference sequence). The CDR3 sequence is 14 residues long. CDR3 protein: CATGTGQGNYGYTF. The CDR3 DNA reads TGTGCGACCGGGACAGGGCAGGGTAACTATGGCTACACCTTC.

V is TRBV10-3 and J is TRBJ2-1; no firm D call. Looked up from germline, CDR1 is ENHRY and CDR2 is SYGVKD. This CDR3 is built from 15 residues. The germline V and J ends were trimmed by 3 bases and 0 bases, with 9 bases remaining between them. In DNA, the CDR3 is TGTGCCATCAGTGAATGGGGTGCCTCCTACAATGAGCAGTTCTTC. Its translation: CAISEWGASYNEQFF.

The V gene is TRBV7-9, the J gene TRBJ2-7; no definite D call. Germline V gene sequence: CDR1 SEHNR, CDR2 FQNEAQ (reference sequence). V lost 1 base and J 0 bases, leaving 13 bases between the germline ends. The CDR3 covers 16 residues. The CDR3 DNA sequence: TGTGCCAGCAGCTTAGGAAGGTCGTGGGGCTCCTACGAGCAGTACTTC. It yields the protein CASSLGRSWGSYEQYF.

CDR3 bases: TGTGCCAGCAGCTTAGATCTTGGCCGACGCCTGTACACCGGGGAGCTGTTTTTT. Translation gives CASSLDLGRRLYTGELFF. The gene calls are TRBV7-8 and TRBJ2-2; D is unclear. This CDR3 spans 18 amino acids. V lost 1 base to trimming and J lost 3 bases, with 18 bases between them. Per germline, CDR1 SGHVS and CDR2 FQNEAQ.

In its sample, this clone was seen once. The chain joins TRBV7-2 to TRBJ2-3; TRBD1 matches at 8 bases. CDR3 size: 16 residues. Germline V gene sequence: CDR1 SGHTA, CDR2 FQGNSA. The trim removed 4 bases at V and 2 bases at J, leaving 8 bases unmatched. Here the CDR3 reads CASSSMDRVITDTQYF. CDR3 in DNA: TGTGCCAGCAGCTCCATGGACAGGGTAATCACAGATACGCAGTATTTT.

This sequence joins TRBV6-4 and TRBJ2-3; 10 bases fit TRBD2. CDR3 length: 15 residues. Trimming removed 9 bases from V and 7 bases from J; junction bases left unmatched: 13. CDR1 is MRHNA, CDR2 SNTAGT, per germline. The CDR3 coding sequence is TGTGCCAGTTCCCCGGAGGCTAGCGGGAGTTATACGCAGTATTTT. Translated, it gives CASSPEASGSYTQYF.

In its sample, this clone was seen once. This rearrangement joins TRBV29-1 to TRBJ1-2, with D maybe TRBD1 (6 bases). The germline gives CDR1 SQVTM, CDR2 ANQGSEA. The CDR3 consists of 14 residues. V dropped 5 bases and J dropped 4 bases, with 17 bases sitting between them. This CDR3 reads CSVHRGGGSYGYTF. The CDR3 nucleotides are TGCAGCGTTCATAGGGGGGGCGGAAGCTATGGCTACACCTTC.

The V gene is TRBV7-2, the J gene TRBJ2-2; D is perhaps TRBD2 (6 bases). The length of the CDR3 is 13 residues. Trimming took 3 bases from V and 5 from J, leaving 7 bases between them. The germline CDR1 and CDR2 sequences are SGHTA and FQGNSA. In DNA form, the CDR3 reads TGTGCCAGCAGCTTTCGGGGGACCGGGGAGCTGTTTTTT. It is translated as CASSFRGTGELFF.

This clone came up once. V usage is TRBV5-1 and J usage is TRBJ2-5; D might be TRBD1 or TRBD2, each matching 5 bases. The V and J ends lost 2 bases and 2 bases respectively, with 10 bases between them. The CDR3 covers 14 residues. Per germline, CDR1 SGHRS and CDR2 YFSETQ. In DNA, the CDR3 is TGCGCCAGCAGCTTCGGGGCCACTCAAGAGACCCAGTACTTC. This codes for CASSFGATQETQYF. The variable domain in full, completed from reference TRBV5-1 and TRBJ2-5, reads KAGVTQTPRYLIKTRGQQVTLSCSPISGHRSVSWYQQTPGQGLQFLFEYFSETQRNKGNFPGRFSGRQFSNSRSEMNVSTLELGDSALYLCASSFGATQETQYFGPGTRLLVL.

The chain employs TRBV19 and TRBJ2-1; 14 bases fit TRBD2. CDR3 length equals 15 residues. V trimming: 6 bases; J trimming: 6 bases; junction bases outside the gene matches: 4. Germline V CDR1 and CDR2: LNHDA, SQIVND (reference sequence). CDR3 DNA sequence: TGTGCCAGTAGCTTGGGACTAGCGGGAGTCAATGAGCAGTTCTTC. Residues: CASSLGLAGVNEQFF.

The CDR3 region is CSVEESRVHGYTF. The CDR3 DNA reads TGCAGCGTTGAAGAGTCGCGGGTTCATGGCTACACCTTC. J is TRBJ1-2 and V is TRBV29-1; no definite D call. The CDR3 sequence is 13 residues long. Germline lookup yields CDR1 SQVTM and CDR2 ANQGSEA. With 0 bases removed from V and 6 bases from J, the gap between germline ends came to 11 bases.

The table lists this clone with a count of one. V usage is TRBV5-1 and J usage is TRBJ1-1, with no clear D. V lost 5 bases and J lost 1, with 9 bases in between. The germline V gene has CDR1 SGHRS and CDR2 YFSETQ. The CDR3 contains 13 residues. DNA of the CDR3: TGCGCCAGCAGGGAGCAAGGGAACACTGAAGCTTTCTTT. This codes for CASREQGNTEAFF. Full variable domain (outside the CDR3, taken from reference TRBV5-1 and TRBJ1-1): KAGVTQTPRYLIKTRGQQVTLSCSPISGHRSVSWYQQTPGQGLQFLFEYFSETQRNKGNFPGRFSGRQFSNSRSEMNVSTLELGDSALYLCASREQGNTEAFFGQGTRLTVV.

As to this clone: The sample carries other DNA sequences with the same CDR3. The chain joins TRBV5-1 to TRBJ2-3; 9 bases match TRBD1. V lost 3 bases and J lost 3; bases outside the gene matches: 2. The CDR3 runs 14 residues. Germline V gene lookup returns CDR1 SGHRS and CDR2 YFSETQ. Here the CDR3 reads CASSSTGGTDTQYF. The DNA of the CDR3 is TGCGCCAGCAGCTCGACAGGGGGGACAGATACGCAGTATTTT.

About this clone: A junction end diverges from the germline sequence, so it may reflect a read error. The rearrangement links TRBV2 to TRBJ1-2; no reliable D call. Germline V gene lookup returns CDR1 SNHLY and CDR2 FYNNEI. The CDR3 sequence is 14 residues long. Here the CDR3 DNA reads TGTGCGAGCAGTGGGTTTATGGGCGTCTATGGCTACACCTTC. Translation: CASSGFMGVYGYTF.

The chain couples TRBV18 to TRBJ2-3; D call uncertain. The V gene's germline CDR1 is KGHSH and CDR2 LQKENI. The CDR3 spans 13 residues. V lost 5 bases to trimming and J lost 2 bases, with 8 bases between them. The CDR3 sequence: CASSRKNTDTQYF. In DNA, the CDR3 is TGTGCCAGCTCAAGAAAAAACACAGATACGCAGTATTTT.

This rearrangement joins TRBV7-9 to TRBJ1-2, with D perhaps TRBD1 (6 bases). Trimming left V 1 base short and J 2 bases short, with 8 bases between. CDR1 is SEHNR and CDR2 is FQNEAQ in the germline V gene (reference sequence). The CDR3 sequence is 14 residues long. The CDR3 spells CASSLGTANYGYTF. For the CDR3, the DNA is TGTGCCAGCAGCTTAGGGACAGCGAACTATGGCTACACCTTC.

This sequence joins TRBV14 and TRBJ2-7; 12 nucleotides match TRBD1. From germline, CDR1 is SGHDN and CDR2 FVKESK. The CDR3 covers 16 residues. With 5 bases clipped from V and 2 bases from J, the junction kept 7 bases outside the gene matches. The CDR3 region is CASSLNRDRGPYEQYF. CDR3 nucleotides: TGTGCCAGCAGCTTAAACCGGGACAGGGGGCCCTACGAGCAGTACTTC.